These 27 T cell receptor beta chains came from one sample sequenced in a study of blood T cell repertoires in COVID-19 (TCRdb year 2020). Library prep was done by the immunoSEQ multiplex PCR assay. The clones in this table, taken by TCRdb from immuneACCESS, are in-frame only. Not every clone is retained; where verified, under half of the shortfall comes from an unresolved V gene, and the cause of the rest is unknown. The sample table records approximately 100,000 clones; 82% of these occur just once. The ten largest clones add up to less than 11% of the sample. Sequencing input: peripheral blood. These receptors all stem from a man between 65 and 85 years old with acute or convalescent COVID-19.

This chain joins TRBV5-8 and TRBJ1-3; D gene unclear. The CDR3 has 14 amino acids. Germline assignment: CDR1 SGHTS and CDR2 YDEGEE. The germline V and J ends were trimmed by 7 bases and 4 bases, with 15 bases remaining between them. CDR3 protein: CASLGGYNGNTIYF. The CDR3 coding sequence is TGTGCCAGCCTTGGAGGATATAACGGAAACACCATATATTTT.

The chain carries TRBV5-4 and TRBJ2-7; perhaps TRBD2 as D (5 bases). Trimming pared 6 bases from V and 2 bases from J, leaving 18 bases between. Germline V gene sequence: CDR1 SGHNT, CDR2 YYREEE (reference sequence). The CDR3 totals 15 residues. The CDR3 DNA sequence: TGTGCCAGCACCCACGAGGGAGCGGATACCTACGAGCAGTACTTC. As protein: CASTHEGADTYEQYF.

This chain joins TRBV24-1 and TRBJ2-1; the D gene is possibly TRBD1 (5 bases). The V end was cut by 2 bases, the J end by 4 bases, with 5 bases between. Germline assignment: CDR1 KGHDR and CDR2 SFDVKD. This CDR3 is 13 amino acids long. CDR3 amino acids: CATSDSGYNEQFF. CDR3 in DNA: TGTGCCACCAGTGATTCAGGGTACAATGAGCAGTTCTTC.

The chain recombines TRBV24-1 with TRBJ1-5; D perhaps matches TRBD1 (6 bases). The CDR3 has 16 residues. V was pared by 4 bases and J by 4 bases, with 16 bases between. Germline CDR1 is KGHDR and CDR2 is SFDVKD. The DNA for the CDR3 is TGTGCCACCAGTGAAGCACAGGGATGGGAAAATCAGCCCCAGCATTTT. This sequence encodes CATSEAQGWENQPQHF.

This chain uses TRBV3-1 (or the pseudogene TRBV3-2) with TRBJ2-5; TRBD2 matches 7 bases. Germline V gene data show CDR1 as LGHDT and CDR2 as YNNKEL (reference sequence). The CDR3 is made up of 17 amino acids. J lost 1 base, V lost 1 base, and 9 bases had no gene match. The CDR3 loop reads CASSQGEGLKLQETQYF. As DNA, the CDR3 is TGTGCCAGCAGCCAAGGAGAGGGACTAAAACTCCAAGAGACCCAGTACTTC.

DNA for the CDR3: TGTGCCTGGAGTCCTCGACAGGGGGCGTGGAATTCACCCCTCCACTTT. This sequence encodes CAWSPRQGAWNSPLHF. The chain joins TRBV30 to TRBJ1-6; the match to TRBD1 covers 10 bases. The CDR3 extends over 16 amino acids. Germline CDR1 and CDR2: GTSNPN and SVGIG (reference sequence). The V and J ends lost 2 bases and 7 bases, in that order; junction bases with no gene match: 8.

This clone was picked up a small number of times. The chain combines TRBV30 with TRBJ1-1; 7 positions match TRBD1. The germline gives CDR1 GTSNPN, CDR2 SVGIG (reference sequence). This CDR3 contains 15 residues. After removal of 2 bases from V and 0 bases from J, the junction contained 6 bases not matched to a gene. CDR3 protein: CAWSLWDSMNTEAFF. DNA of the CDR3: TGTGCCTGGAGTCTTTGGGACAGCATGAACACTGAAGCTTTCTTT.

The genes are TRBV5-6 and TRBJ1-1, with 8 bases that match TRBD1. After removal of 6 bases from V and 11 bases from J, the junction contained 21 bases not matched to a gene. This CDR3 contains 16 residues. From germline, CDR1 is SGHDT and CDR2 YYEEEE. The CDR3 loop is CASNPTYGTGLEEAFF. CDR3 nucleotide sequence: TGTGCCAGCAACCCAACGTACGGGACAGGCCTTGAGGAGGCTTTCTTT.

The gene calls are TRBV7-9 and TRBJ2-3, with D perhaps TRBD2 (7 bases). The CDR3 is made up of 17 amino acids. Germline-derived CDR1 and CDR2 are SEHNR and FQNEAQ (reference sequence). Trimming left V 5 bases short and J 3 bases short, with 21 bases between. CDR3 DNA: TGTGCCAGCAGCCCCCGGGGAGGGGGAGCGGGGACAGATACGCAGTATTTT. Amino acids: CASSPRGGGAGTDTQYF.

The J gene is TRBJ1-5, the V gene TRBV19; a possible D gene is TRBD1 (5 bases). Germline CDR1 reads LNHDA; CDR2 reads SQIVND (reference sequence). V was pared by 9 bases and J by 5 bases, with 17 bases between. The CDR3 runs to 14 residues. CDR3 loop: CASQRWGLDQPQHF. CDR3 nucleotide sequence: TGTGCCAGCCAACGATGGGGCCTTGATCAGCCCCAGCATTTT. Full variable domain (missing parts from reference TRBV19 and TRBJ1-5): DGGITQSPKYLFRKEGQNVTLSCEQNLNHDAMYWYRQDPGQGLRLIYYSQIVNDFQKGDIAEGYSVSREKKESFPLTVTSAQKNPTAFYLCASQRWGLDQPQHFGDGTRLSIL.

The chain carries TRBV21-1 and TRBJ1-2; the table's D call, TRBD1, was not checked against the DNA. TRBV21-1 is labeled a pseudogene. This CDR3 spans 18 amino acids. CDR3 amino acids: CASSNPLRCGPGYYGYTF. CDR3 bases: TGTGCCAGCAGCAATCCCCTCAGGTGCGGCCCAGGGTACTATGGCTACACCTTC.

This chain connects TRBV4-1 to TRBJ2-5, with 9 bases lining up with TRBD2. V gave up 5 bases and J gave up 1 base; unmatched junction bases: 2. The CDR3 has 14 amino acids. CDR1 is MGHRA and CDR2 is YSYEKL in the germline V gene. The CDR3 reads CASSSSGVQETQYF. CDR3 bases: TGCGCCAGCAGCTCTAGCGGGGTCCAAGAGACCCAGTACTTC.

This chain uses TRBV19 with TRBJ1-5, with 7 bases matching TRBD1. The CDR3 totals 17 residues. Per the germline V gene, CDR1 is LNHDA and CDR2 is SQIVND (reference sequence). The V and J ends lost 7 bases and 0 bases, in that order; junction bases with no gene match: 12. The DNA of the CDR3 is TGTGCCAGTATCTTAGCCGCAGGGGGGAATAGCAATCAGCCCCAGCATTTT. Encoded protein: CASILAAGGNSNQPQHF.

The rearrangement joins TRBV30 to TRBJ1-2; D call uncertain. Germline values: CDR1 GTSNPN, CDR2 SVGIG (reference sequence). V was pared by 0 bases and J by 9 bases, with 20 bases between. The CDR3 loop spans 15 amino acids. The CDR3 DNA sequence: TGTGCCTGGAGTGTAGCCACAGCGGGCCACGGGAGCTACACCTTC. This gives the protein CAWSVATAGHGSYTF.

The genes are TRBV19 and TRBJ2-3; D may be TRBD1 (6 bases). The CDR3 spans 15 residues. CDR1 is LNHDA, CDR2 SQIVND, per germline (reference sequence). The V end lost 10 bases, the J end lost 6 bases, and 23 bases lay between the germline ends. The CDR3 bases are TGTGCCACAATGCCTTCCGGGACATTTGCCGATACGCAGTATTTT. Translated, it gives CATMPSGTFADTQYF.

The V and J genes are TRBV4-2 and TRBJ1-1; D ambiguous. Germline V lookup: CDR1 LGHNA, CDR2 YNFKEQ. This CDR3 is built from 18 residues. The V end lost 0 bases, the J end lost 1 base, and 18 bases lay between the germline ends. The CDR3 loop reads CASSQEDPGAASNTEAFF. The DNA for the CDR3 is TGTGCCAGCAGCCAAGAGGATCCGGGAGCAGCATCGAACACTGAAGCTTTCTTT.

The V call is TRBV3-1 (or the pseudogene TRBV3-2), the J call TRBJ1-5; D unresolved. Trimming cost V 6 bases and J 2 bases, with 8 bases left between them. The V gene's germline CDR1 is LGHDT and CDR2 YNNKEL (reference sequence). The CDR3 spans 13 residues. CDR3 nucleotide sequence: TGTGCCAGCAGTCCTAGTGGCAATCAGCCCCAGCATTTT. This gives the protein CASSPSGNQPQHF.

The chain uses TRBV23-1 and TRBJ1-5, with D maybe TRBD1 (5 bases). TRBV23-1 is known as an ORF, though its function is uncertain. The CDR3 is 16 amino acids. V was shortened by 3 bases and J by 1 base, with 13 bases between the two germline ends. Here the CDR3 reads CASSQLTRGSNQPQHF. CDR3 in DNA: TGCGCCAGCAGTCAGCTCACCCGGGGGAGCAATCAGCCCCAGCATTTT.

This chain connects TRBV28 to TRBJ1-6, with 8 bases that match TRBD1. The germline V gene has CDR1 MDHEN and CDR2 SYDVKM. Trimming took 6 bases from V and 6 from J; bases not matched to a gene: 7. The CDR3 has 15 residues. DNA of the CDR3: TGTGCCAGCAGGCTAATGACAGGGGCTAATTCACCCCTCCACTTT. This translates into CASRLMTGANSPLHF.

The sample holds one count of this clone. The chain carries TRBV7-2 and TRBJ2-1; D is perhaps TRBD2 (6 bases). CDR1 is SGHTA and CDR2 is FQGNSA in the germline V gene. This CDR3 is 17 amino acids long. V was pared by 1 base and J by 0 bases, with 13 bases between. In DNA form, the CDR3 reads TGTGCCAGCAGCTTAGGAAACGGCGGGATCTCCTACAATGAGCAGTTCTTC. This encodes CASSLGNGGISYNEQFF.

The chain employs TRBV10-1 and TRBJ2-1, with 8 bases aligning to TRBD1. CDR3 size: 15 residues. Trimming cost V 4 bases and J 7 bases; bases outside gene matches: 9. CDR1 is WNHNN, CDR2 SYGVQD, per germline (reference sequence). The CDR3 DNA follows: TGCGCCAGCAGTGGAAGGACAGGGCTGACGAATGAGCAGTTCTTC. This encodes CASSGRTGLTNEQFF.

This clone has a single count. The chain uses TRBV5-1 and TRBJ2-1; TRBD1 aligns across 8 bases. Germline trimming cut 1 base from V and 1 base from J; bases unmatched to any gene: 13. The CDR3 covers 19 residues. From germline, CDR1 is SGHRS and CDR2 YFSETQ. The CDR3 reads CASSLIGQGSWGSYNEQFF. CDR3 nucleotides: TGCGCCAGCAGCTTGATAGGACAGGGCTCCTGGGGGTCCTACAATGAGCAGTTCTTC.

As to this clone: A read error may produce the germline difference seen at one junction end. The gene calls are TRBV7-2 and TRBJ2-2; 8 nucleotides align to TRBD1. The germline V gene has CDR1 SGHTA and CDR2 FQGNSA. This CDR3 comprises 17 residues. The CDR3 DNA follows: TGTGCCAGCAGCCCCCATAGACAGGGGACGAAAACCGGGGAGCTGTTTTTT. This codes for CASSPHRQGTKTGELFF.

The CDR3 region is CASSYRGGSGYTF. CDR3 DNA: TGTGCCAGCAGTTACCGGGGTGGTAGTGGCTACACCTTC. The chain combines TRBV6-6 with TRBJ1-2; D call uncertain. CDR1 and CDR2 (germline): MNHNY, SVGAGI (reference sequence). The CDR3 has 13 residues. Trimming cost V 2 bases and J 7 bases, with 11 bases left between them.

The V and J genes are TRBV9 and TRBJ1-4; a weak D match, TRBD1 (6 bases). The V end lost 0 bases, the J end lost 6 bases, and 9 bases lay between the germline ends. CDR1 is SGDLS, CDR2 YYNGEE, per germline. The CDR3 extends over 14 amino acids. The CDR3 protein is CASSVGTADEKLFF. CDR3 in DNA: TGTGCCAGCAGCGTAGGGACAGCAGATGAAAAACTGTTTTTT.

The chain uses TRBV13 and TRBJ2-5, with 7 bases fitting TRBD1. Trimming at V came to 5 bases and at J to 1 base, leaving 4 bases not matched to a gene. Germline lookup yields CDR1 PRHDT and CDR2 FYEKMQ (reference sequence). The length of the CDR3 is 14 residues. CDR3 bases: TGTGCCAGCAGCGCCGGGACAGCCCAAGAGACCCAGTACTTC. Amino acids: CASSAGTAQETQYF.

This clone was observed a single time. The chain uses TRBV19 and TRBJ2-2; tentative D call: TRBD2 (5 bases). CDR1 is LNHDA and CDR2 is SQIVND in the germline V gene (reference sequence). CDR3 length: 15 residues. V was pared by 6 bases and J by 1 base, with 12 bases between. CDR3 nucleotides: TGTGCCAGTAGATACGGACTCCTGAACACCGGGGAGCTGTTTTTT. Protein sequence: CASRYGLLNTGELFF.